Shown below are 30 T cell receptor beta chains from a single sample sequenced in a study of T cell clusters in autoimmune cytopenias. TRB amplification used around 270 ng of peripheral blood genomic DNA. TRB rearrangements were amplified by touch-down multiplex PCR with mixed TRB-A/B primers. From its re-call of the multiplex PCR reads, TCRdb lists each CDR3 protein once, without DNA. The listing records fewer than 700 distinct CDR3 sequences. The same sample was also used in a study of T cell repertoires in aging, cancer and after chemotherapy.

Sequenced input: peripheral blood. These receptors all come from a human donor with chronic lymphocytic leukemia.

This clonotype is large (0.1 to 1%) by frequency. This chain connects TRBV6-1 to TRBJ2-1; TCRdb names TRBD2, which stays unverified in the absence of DNA. Germline values: CDR1 MNHNS, CDR2 SASEGT. This CDR3 contains 14 residues. CDR3 protein: CASSDLAGPEKRFF.

Frequency places this clonotype as medium-sized (0.01 to 0.1%). The chain employs TRBV24-1 and TRBJ2-5. The CDR3 sequence is 13 residues long. In germline, CDR1 is KGHDR, CDR2 SFDVKD. CDR3 amino acids: CATSELGVETQYF.

This clonotype is called medium-sized based on its frequency. The rearrangement uses TRBV7-2 and TRBJ1-1. The CDR3 runs to 13 residues. Germline CDR1 and CDR2: SGHTA and FQGNSA. This chain's CDR3 is CASSSQGNTEAFF.

This clonotype is called medium-sized based on its frequency. The rearrangement joins TRBV7-9 to TRBJ1-4; the D call from TCRdb, TRBD1, cannot be confirmed without DNA. This CDR3 has 15 residues. Germline CDR1 SEHNR, CDR2 FQNEAQ (reference sequence). The CDR3 loop reads CASSLDRGPNEKLFF.

The chain joins TRBV19 to TRBJ2-3; TCRdb proposes TRBD1, but this gene call is untestable without DNA. This CDR3 is built from 15 residues. In germline, CDR1 is LNHDA, CDR2 SQIVND (reference sequence). This CDR3 is CASSPGTGSTDTQYF.

This clonotype shows up as large by frequency. The chain employs TRBV6-2 or TRBV6-3 and TRBJ2-1; TCRdb indicates TRBD2, and absent DNA this call remains unverified. The CDR3 is 14 residues long. Germline V CDR1 and CDR2: MNHEY, SVGEGT. The CDR3 loop reads CASSWAGGRNEQFF.

This clonotype is identified as medium-sized from frequency. The V call is TRBV11-2, the J call TRBJ1-2. The CDR3 runs 15 residues. The germline CDR1 and CDR2 sequences are SGHAT and FQNNGV. The CDR3 is CASSLFRESLYGYTF.

By frequency, this clonotype is large (0.1 to 1%). The chain has TRBV29-1 and TRBJ1-1. The CDR3 has 13 residues. Germline V gene data show CDR1 as SQVTM and CDR2 as ANQGSEA. This CDR3 is CSVDRVVNTEAFF. The complete variable domain, with remaining parts taken from reference TRBV29-1 and TRBJ1-1, reads SAVISQKPSRDICQRGTSLTIQCQVDSQVTMMFWYRQQPGQSLTLIATANQGSEATYESGFVIDKFPISRPNLTFSTLTVSNMSPEDSSIYLCSVDRVVNTEAFFGQGTRLTVV.

This CDR3 is CASSLFRDRGLYGYTF. V gene TRBV28 combines with J gene TRBJ1-2; TCRdb calls TRBD1, which cannot be checked without DNA. Per germline, CDR1 MDHEN and CDR2 SYDVKM. The CDR3 contains 16 residues.

By frequency, this clonotype registers large (0.1 to 1%). J is TRBJ2-2 and V is TRBV19; TCRdb outputs TRBD1, but without DNA this stays unchecked. Germline CDR1 is LNHDA and CDR2 is SQIVND (reference sequence). The CDR3 runs to 18 residues. CDR3 sequence reads: CASGPRGLAGLGGGELFF.

The chain combines TRBV20-1 with TRBJ2-7; TCRdb outputs TRBD1, but without DNA this stays unchecked. This CDR3 has 12 amino acids. Germline CDR1 is DFQATT and CDR2 is SNEGSKA (reference sequence). CDR3 loop: CSPRAGAGEQYF.

This clonotype counts as large by frequency. This rearrangement joins TRBV10-3 to TRBJ2-3; TCRdb's D call of TRBD2 is untestable without DNA. Germline lookup yields CDR1 ENHRY and CDR2 SYGVKD. The CDR3 runs to 16 residues. CDR3 loop: CAISDGGLEITDTQYF.

The rearrangement joins TRBV18 to TRBJ2-2; TCRdb's D call of TRBD1 is untestable without DNA. CDR1 is KGHSH and CDR2 is LQKENI in the germline V gene. The CDR3 contains 16 residues. CDR3 sequence reads: CASVGTGGVNTGELFF.

According to its frequency, this clonotype is large. The V call is TRBV27, the J call TRBJ1-2; the D call from TCRdb, TRBD1, cannot be confirmed without DNA. This CDR3 has 13 residues. The germline gives CDR1 MNHEY, CDR2 SMNVEV (reference sequence). The CDR3 reads CASKGSNRDGYTF.

This sequence joins TRBV5-1 and TRBJ1-4. The CDR3 has 14 amino acids. From germline, CDR1 is SGHRS and CDR2 YFSETQ. Here the CDR3 reads CASSDTSTNEKLFF.

This clonotype is labeled large based on frequency. V and J are TRBV27 and TRBJ1-6. The CDR3 contains 13 residues. From germline, CDR1 is MNHEY and CDR2 SMNVEV (reference sequence). CDR3 amino acids: CASSLGSNSPLHF.

This clonotype is classed as medium-sized by frequency. This chain links TRBV7-2 with TRBJ1-5. This CDR3 spans 16 amino acids. Germline V gene lookup returns CDR1 SGHTA and CDR2 FQGNSA. CDR3 protein: CASSLSGVGSNQPQHF.

The chain recombines TRBV19 with TRBJ2-2. The germline CDR1 and CDR2 sequences are LNHDA and SQIVND (reference sequence). This CDR3 has 14 residues. This CDR3 is CASSIGWNTGELFF. The full variable domain, its missing parts supplied by reference TRBV19 and TRBJ2-2, is DGGITQSPKYLFRKEGQNVTLSCEQNLNHDAMYWYRQDPGQGLRLIYYSQIVNDFQKGDIAEGYSVSREKKESFPLTVTSAQKNPTAFYLCASSIGWNTGELFFGEGSRLTVL.

This clonotype shows up as large by frequency. The V and J genes are TRBV7-2 and TRBJ2-3; lacking DNA, the TRBD1 call made by TCRdb goes unchecked. Germline V gives CDR1 SGHTA, CDR2 FQGNSA. The CDR3 covers 15 residues. CDR3 sequence reads: CASSLVGRGTDTQYF.

Considering frequency, this clonotype is medium-sized. The V gene is TRBV5-3, the J gene TRBJ2-7; TCRdb lists TRBD1, though no DNA is available to test this call. TRBV5-3 is an ORF; its function is uncertain. The CDR3 covers 20 residues. This CDR3 is CARSLAQGAFLSGTSYEQYF.

This clonotype is classed as large by frequency. The chain employs TRBV7-2 and TRBJ2-5. This CDR3 is built from 14 residues. CDR1 SGHTA and CDR2 FQGNSA come from the germline V gene. The CDR3 here is CASSLEAGSETQYF. Drawing the rest from reference TRBV7-2 and TRBJ2-5, the complete variable domain is GAGVSQSPSNKVTEKGKDVELRCDPISGHTALYWYRQSLGQGLEFLIYFQGNSAPDKSGLPSDRFSAERTGGSVSTLTIQRTQQEDSAVYLCASSLEAGSETQYFGPGTRLLVL.

Measured by frequency, this clonotype is medium-sized. The J gene is TRBJ1-2, the V gene TRBV20-1. The germline V gene encodes CDR1 DFQATT and CDR2 SNEGSKA (reference sequence). The CDR3 has 16 residues. CDR3 loop: CSARAAGGVFNYGYTF.

By frequency, this clonotype registers medium-sized. This chain links TRBV20-1 with TRBJ2-7; lacking DNA, the TRBD2 call made by TCRdb goes unchecked. The CDR3 spans 20 residues. The germline gives CDR1 DFQATT, CDR2 SNEGSKA (reference sequence). This CDR3 reads CSARDYRRLAGGPAIDEQYF.

This clonotype is large by frequency. The rearrangement links TRBV7-2 to TRBJ2-5. CDR3 length: 13 amino acids. The germline V gene encodes CDR1 SGHTA and CDR2 FQGNSA. CDR3 in amino acids: CASSFFTQETQYF.

This sequence joins TRBV6-6 and TRBJ1-2; the D gene TCRdb calls, TRBD1, cannot be checked with no DNA. Looked up from germline, CDR1 is MNHNY and CDR2 is SVGAGI (reference sequence). The CDR3 contains 14 residues. The CDR3: CASSYGQGNYGYTF.

The chain carries TRBV19 and TRBJ2-5; TCRdb names TRBD1, which stays unverified in the absence of DNA. The CDR3 has 13 amino acids. Germline V gene sequence: CDR1 LNHDA, CDR2 SQIVND (reference sequence). This CDR3 is CASSIGGRGTQYF.

According to its frequency, this clonotype is medium-sized. The chain is built from TRBV6-1 and TRBJ2-7; TCRdb proposes TRBD2, but this gene call is untestable without DNA. CDR1 is MNHNS and CDR2 is SASEGT in the germline V gene. This CDR3 comprises 18 residues. CDR3 amino acids: CASSERVTSGGLSYEQYF.

In terms of frequency, this clonotype is medium-sized. This chain uses TRBV4-2 with TRBJ2-3; TCRdb's D call, TRBD2, is unchecked because there is no DNA. CDR1 is LGHNA and CDR2 is YNFKEQ in the germline V gene. The CDR3 sequence is 17 residues long. CDR3 in amino acids: CASSPRLVLAGSDTQYF.

Frequency places this clonotype as medium-sized. V usage is TRBV7-9 and J usage is TRBJ2-5. CDR1 is SEHNR, CDR2 FQNEAQ, per germline (reference sequence). The CDR3 extends over 11 amino acids. The chain's CDR3 is CASSHQETQYF.

Measured by frequency, this clonotype is large. V usage is TRBV29-1 and J usage is TRBJ2-7; TCRdb calls TRBD1, which cannot be checked without DNA. There are 12 residues in the CDR3. Germline V CDR1 and CDR2: SQVTM, ANQGSEA. The CDR3 region is CSVLGGSYEQYF.